These 12 T cell receptor beta chains were sequenced from one sample in a study of shared clonotypes between healthy human individuals. Generated by immunoSEQ multiplex PCR, the TCRdb table keeps only in-frame clones and is missing some. The sample shows around 940,000 clones, roughly 72% of them seen only once. Sequences were obtained from memory CD4+ T cells sorted from blood. The subset is: CD45RA-negative fraction. The receptors shown here come from a man between 18 and 29 years old in good health.

The chain carries TRBV4-3 and TRBJ2-1, with no clear D. The CDR3 contains 17 residues. CDR1 and CDR2 from the germline V gene are LGHNA and YSLEER. The V and J ends lost 1 base and 4 bases respectively, with 17 bases between them. CDR3 region: CASSQVYLEQMYNEQFF. CDR3 nucleotides: TGCGCCAGCAGCCAAGTATATTTGGAACAGATGTACAATGAGCAGTTCTTC.

This chain uses TRBV7-9 with TRBJ2-7; maybe TRBD1 (5 bases). Germline loops: CDR1 SEHNR, CDR2 FQNEAQ (reference sequence). The V end was cut by 6 bases, the J end by 1 base, with 13 bases between. The CDR3 is 14 amino acids. CDR3 nucleotides: TGTGCCAGCAGTTCCACAGACAGATCCTACGAGCAGTACTTC. Protein sequence: CASSSTDRSYEQYF.

The V call is TRBV5-6, the J call TRBJ2-4; D call uncertain. Germline V gene sequence: CDR1 SGHDT, CDR2 YYEEEE. The V end lost 0 bases, the J end lost 1 base, and 5 bases lay between the germline ends. This CDR3 is 14 amino acids long. The DNA of the CDR3 is TGTGCCAGCAGCTTGGAGCGTGCCAAAAACATTCAGTACTTC. Protein product: CASSLERAKNIQYF.

The chain has TRBV18 and TRBJ2-3; 7 bases line up with TRBD2. There are 16 residues in the CDR3. The V gene end was trimmed by 1 base and the J gene end by 3 bases; junction bases not matched to a gene: 7. The germline V gene has CDR1 KGHSH and CDR2 LQKENI. The chain's CDR3 is CASSPLHGLVTDTQYF. CDR3 nucleotides: TGTGCCAGCTCACCACTGCACGGACTAGTGACAGATACGCAGTATTTT.

The chain carries TRBV6-1 and TRBJ1-3; no firm D call. Looked up from germline, CDR1 is MNHNS and CDR2 is SASEGT. The V gene lost 2 bases and the J gene lost 2 bases, with 13 bases spanning the gap. The CDR3 length is 16 residues. In DNA, the CDR3 is TGTGCCAGCAGTGAAACCCACAGCAGCACTGGAAACACCATATATTTT. Encoded protein: CASSETHSSTGNTIYF.

J is TRBJ2-4 and V is TRBV6-1, with D tentatively TRBD1 (5 bases). Germline CDR1 and CDR2: MNHNS and SASEGT. V was trimmed by 9 bases and J by 6 bases, leaving 12 bases between them. The CDR3 runs to 12 residues. CDR3 DNA sequence: TGTGCCAGAGAGCGACAGAGAAACATTCAGTACTTC. It translates to CARERQRNIQYF.

This clone was recorded only once. J is TRBJ2-1 and V is TRBV5-6, with 8 bases identical to TRBD1. From germline, CDR1 is SGHDT and CDR2 YYEEEE. CDR3 length equals 15 residues. J gave up 3 bases and V 4 bases, and 6 bases lay outside the gene matches. CDR3 nucleotides: TGTGCCAGCAGCCGGGACAGGCCCCGCTACAATGAGCAGTTCTTC. Translated: CASSRDRPRYNEQFF.

This chain connects TRBV2 to TRBJ1-6; 9 positions agree with TRBD1. With 5 bases clipped from V and 4 bases from J, the junction kept 6 bases outside the gene matches. This CDR3 is 16 amino acids long. Germline values: CDR1 SNHLY, CDR2 FYNNEI. The CDR3 loop is CASSNPGQGYNSPLHF. CDR3 coding DNA: TGTGCCAGCAGTAATCCGGGACAGGGATATAATTCACCCCTCCACTTT.

The chain has TRBV4-3 and TRBJ2-1, with D perhaps matching TRBD2 (6 bases). Germline values: CDR1 LGHNA, CDR2 YSLEER. This CDR3 is 18 amino acids long. V was trimmed by 0 bases and J by 4 bases, leaving 19 bases between them. The CDR3 region has the DNA TGCGCCAGCAGCCAAGAAGGTTTGTACGGGACTTCATACAATGAGCAGTTCTTC. It translates to CASSQEGLYGTSYNEQFF.

In its sample, this clone was seen a few times. The chain carries TRBV7-2 and TRBJ2-7; no clear D. V was trimmed by 2 bases and J by 0 bases, leaving 8 bases between them. Germline CDR1 and CDR2: SGHTA and FQGNSA. CDR3 length: 14 amino acids. The CDR3 reads CASSLLPSSYEQYF. As DNA, the CDR3 is TGTGCCAGCAGCTTACTTCCCAGCTCCTACGAGCAGTACTTC. Based on the CDR3 plus reference TRBV7-2 and TRBJ2-7, the full variable domain is GAGVSQSPSNKVTEKGKDVELRCDPISGHTALYWYRQSLGQGLEFLIYFQGNSAPDKSGLPSDRFSAERTGGSVSTLTIQRTQQEDSAVYLCASSLLPSSYEQYFGPGTRLTVT.

This clone occurred many times. The chain recombines TRBV2 with TRBJ1-2; TRBD1 aligns across 7 bases. The trim removed 2 bases at V and 4 bases at J, leaving 7 bases unmatched. In germline, CDR1 is SNHLY, CDR2 FYNNEI. The CDR3 totals 15 residues. The CDR3: CASSERAGGTYGYTF. The CDR3 nucleotides read TGTGCCAGCAGTGAACGGGCAGGGGGAACCTATGGCTACACCTTC.

V and J are TRBV27 and TRBJ1-1; TRBD1 matches 10 bases. V shed 3 bases, J shed 5 bases, and the junction held 6 bases outside the gene matches. Germline CDR1 is MNHEY and CDR2 is SMNVEV (reference sequence). This CDR3 has 15 residues. This chain's CDR3 is CASSFRDRGETEAFF. CDR3 nucleotide sequence: TGTGCCAGCAGTTTCCGGGACAGGGGAGAAACTGAAGCTTTCTTT.